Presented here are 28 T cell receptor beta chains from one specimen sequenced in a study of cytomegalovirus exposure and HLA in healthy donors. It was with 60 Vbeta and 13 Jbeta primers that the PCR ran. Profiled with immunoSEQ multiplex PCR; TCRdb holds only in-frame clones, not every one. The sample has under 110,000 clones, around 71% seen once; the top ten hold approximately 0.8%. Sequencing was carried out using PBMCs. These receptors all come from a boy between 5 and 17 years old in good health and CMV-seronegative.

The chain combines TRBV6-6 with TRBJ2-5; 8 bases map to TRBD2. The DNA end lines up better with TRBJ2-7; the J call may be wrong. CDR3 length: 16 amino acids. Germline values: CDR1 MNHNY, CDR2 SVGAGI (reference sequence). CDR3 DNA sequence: TGTGCCAGCAGTTCCAGGGCAGGGACTAGTTACTACGAGCAGTACTTC. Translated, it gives CASSSRAGTSYYEQYF.

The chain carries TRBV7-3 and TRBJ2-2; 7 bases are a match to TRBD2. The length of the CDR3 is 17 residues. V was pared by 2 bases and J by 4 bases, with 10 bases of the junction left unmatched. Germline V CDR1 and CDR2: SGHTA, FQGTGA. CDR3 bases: TGTGCCAGCAGCTTATACGGCGGGAGAATGGGCACCGGGGAGCTGTTTTTT. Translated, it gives CASSLYGGRMGTGELFF.

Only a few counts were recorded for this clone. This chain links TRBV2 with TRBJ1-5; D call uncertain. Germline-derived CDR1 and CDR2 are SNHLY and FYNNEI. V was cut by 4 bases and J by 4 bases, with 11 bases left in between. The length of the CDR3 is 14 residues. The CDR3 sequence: CASSVMQVNQPQHF. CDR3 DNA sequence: TGTGCCAGCAGTGTGATGCAGGTAAATCAGCCCCAGCATTTT.

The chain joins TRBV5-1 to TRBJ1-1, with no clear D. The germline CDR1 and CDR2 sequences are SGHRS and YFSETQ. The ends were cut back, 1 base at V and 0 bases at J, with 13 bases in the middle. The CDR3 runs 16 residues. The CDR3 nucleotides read TGCGCCAGCAGCTTGATGGCAGGTCCCCTGAACACTGAAGCTTTCTTT. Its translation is CASSLMAGPLNTEAFF.

As DNA, the CDR3 is TGTGCCTGGAGTGTAGGGGCAGGACACTACGAGCAGTACTTC. Residues: CAWSVGAGHYEQYF. The chain has TRBV30 and TRBJ2-7; D is possibly TRBD1 (5 bases). This CDR3 is 14 amino acids long. Trimming removed 0 bases from V and 3 bases from J, with 12 bases in between. Germline CDR1 and CDR2: GTSNPN and SVGIG (reference sequence).

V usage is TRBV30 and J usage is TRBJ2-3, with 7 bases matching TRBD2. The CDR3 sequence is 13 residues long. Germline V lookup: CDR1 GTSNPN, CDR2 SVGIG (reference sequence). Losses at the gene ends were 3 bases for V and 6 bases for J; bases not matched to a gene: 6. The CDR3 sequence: CAWSRLAPDTQYF. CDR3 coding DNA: TGTGCCTGGAGCCGACTAGCTCCGGATACGCAGTATTTT.

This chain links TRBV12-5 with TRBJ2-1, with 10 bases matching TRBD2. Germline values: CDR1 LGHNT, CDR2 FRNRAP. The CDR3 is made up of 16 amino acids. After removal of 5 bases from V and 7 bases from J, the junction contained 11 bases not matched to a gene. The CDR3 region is CASGAPGLAIPNEQFF. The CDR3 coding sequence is TGTGCTAGTGGTGCGCCGGGACTAGCGATTCCAAATGAGCAGTTCTTC.

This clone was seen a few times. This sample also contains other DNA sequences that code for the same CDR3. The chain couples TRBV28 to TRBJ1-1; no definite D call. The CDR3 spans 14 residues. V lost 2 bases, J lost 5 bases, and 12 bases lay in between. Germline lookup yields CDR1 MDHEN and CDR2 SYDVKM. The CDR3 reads CASSLEGVWTEAFF. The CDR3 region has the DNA TGTGCCAGCAGTTTAGAGGGAGTGTGGACTGAAGCTTTCTTT.

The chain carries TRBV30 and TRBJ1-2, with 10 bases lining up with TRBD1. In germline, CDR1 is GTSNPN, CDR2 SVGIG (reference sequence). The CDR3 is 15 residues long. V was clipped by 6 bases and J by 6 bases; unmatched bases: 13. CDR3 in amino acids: CACRRGTGDIDGYTF. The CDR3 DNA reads TGTGCCTGCCGAAGAGGGACAGGGGATATCGATGGCTACACCTTC.

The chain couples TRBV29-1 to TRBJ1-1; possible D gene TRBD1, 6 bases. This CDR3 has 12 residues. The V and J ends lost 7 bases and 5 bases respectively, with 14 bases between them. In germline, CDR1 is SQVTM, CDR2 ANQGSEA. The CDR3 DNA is TGCAGCGGGGTTAGAACAGGGACTGAAGCTTTCTTT. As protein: CSGVRTGTEAFF.

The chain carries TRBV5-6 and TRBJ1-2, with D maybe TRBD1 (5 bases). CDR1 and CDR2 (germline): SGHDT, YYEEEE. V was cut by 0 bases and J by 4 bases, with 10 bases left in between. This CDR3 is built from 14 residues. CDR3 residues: CASSLDTRAYGYTF. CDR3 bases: TGTGCCAGCAGCTTGGATACCAGGGCCTATGGCTACACCTTC.

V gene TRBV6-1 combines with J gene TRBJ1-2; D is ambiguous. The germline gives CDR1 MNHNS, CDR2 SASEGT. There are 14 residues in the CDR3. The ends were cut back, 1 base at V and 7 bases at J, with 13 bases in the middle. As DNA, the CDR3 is TGTGCCAGCAGTGAAGACCCCAGGATAGGTGGCTACACCTTC. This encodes CASSEDPRIGGYTF.

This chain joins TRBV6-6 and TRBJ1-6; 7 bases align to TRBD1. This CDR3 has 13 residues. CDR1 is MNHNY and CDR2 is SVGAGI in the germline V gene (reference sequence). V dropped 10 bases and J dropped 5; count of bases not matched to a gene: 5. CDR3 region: CAIQGFHNSPLHF. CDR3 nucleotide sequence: TGTGCCATACAGGGGTTCCATAATTCACCCCTCCACTTT.

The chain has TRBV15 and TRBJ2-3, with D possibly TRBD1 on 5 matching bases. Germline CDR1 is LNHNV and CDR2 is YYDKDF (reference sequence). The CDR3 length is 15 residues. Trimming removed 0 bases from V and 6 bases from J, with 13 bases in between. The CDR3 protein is CATSRDGKGSDTQYF. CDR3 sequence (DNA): TGTGCCACCAGCAGAGATGGGAAGGGGTCGGATACGCAGTATTTT.

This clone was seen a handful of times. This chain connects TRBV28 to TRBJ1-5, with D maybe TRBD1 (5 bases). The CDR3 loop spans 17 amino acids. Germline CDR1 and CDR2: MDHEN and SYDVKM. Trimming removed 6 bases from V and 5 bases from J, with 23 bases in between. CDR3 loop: CASSPWDLGGDDQPQHF. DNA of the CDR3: TGTGCCAGCAGCCCCTGGGATCTGGGGGGGGATGATCAGCCCCAGCATTTT.

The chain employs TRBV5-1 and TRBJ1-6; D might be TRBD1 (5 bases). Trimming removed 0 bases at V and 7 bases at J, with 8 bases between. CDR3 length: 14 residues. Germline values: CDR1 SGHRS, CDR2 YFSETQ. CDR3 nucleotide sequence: TGCGCCAGCAGCTTGGGACAGCCAAATTCACCCCTCCACTTT. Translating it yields CASSLGQPNSPLHF.

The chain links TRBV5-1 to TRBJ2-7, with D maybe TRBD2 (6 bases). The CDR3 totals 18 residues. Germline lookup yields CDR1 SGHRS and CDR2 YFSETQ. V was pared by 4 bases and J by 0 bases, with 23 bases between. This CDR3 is CASSRVGGLGASSYEQYF. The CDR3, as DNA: TGCGCCAGCAGCCGTGTTGGGGGGTTGGGAGCGAGCTCCTACGAGCAGTACTTC.

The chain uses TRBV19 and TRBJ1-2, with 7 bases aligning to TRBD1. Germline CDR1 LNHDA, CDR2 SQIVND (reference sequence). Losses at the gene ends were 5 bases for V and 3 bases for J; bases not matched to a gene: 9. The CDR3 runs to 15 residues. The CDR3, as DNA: TGTGCCAGTAGTCTGGGGACAGACGCTTACTATGGCTACACCTTC. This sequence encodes CASSLGTDAYYGYTF.

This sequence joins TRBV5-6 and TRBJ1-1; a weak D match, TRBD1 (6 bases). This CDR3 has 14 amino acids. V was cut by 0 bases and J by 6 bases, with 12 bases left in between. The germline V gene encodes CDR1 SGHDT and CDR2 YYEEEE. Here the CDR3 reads CASSLGQEFSEAFF. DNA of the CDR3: TGTGCCAGCAGCTTGGGACAGGAGTTCTCTGAAGCTTTCTTT. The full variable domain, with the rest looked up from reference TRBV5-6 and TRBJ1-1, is DAGVTQSPTHLIKTRGQQVTLRCSPKSGHDTVSWYQQALGQGPQFIFQYYEEEERQRGNFPDRFSGHQFPNYSSELNVNALLLGDSALYLCASSLGQEFSEAFFGQGTRLTVV.

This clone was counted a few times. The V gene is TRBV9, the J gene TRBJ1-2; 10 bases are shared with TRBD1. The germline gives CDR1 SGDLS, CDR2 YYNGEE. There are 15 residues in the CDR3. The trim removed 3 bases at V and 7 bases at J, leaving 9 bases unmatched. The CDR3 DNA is TGTGCCAGCAGCGATTCTCCCGGGACAGGGGTTGGCTACACCTTC. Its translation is CASSDSPGTGVGYTF.

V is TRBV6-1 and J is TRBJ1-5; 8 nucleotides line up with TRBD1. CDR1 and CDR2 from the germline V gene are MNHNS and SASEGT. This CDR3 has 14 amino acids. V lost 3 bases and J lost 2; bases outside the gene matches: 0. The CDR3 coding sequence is TGTGCCAGCAGTGACAGGGGGCGCAATCAGCCCCAGCATTTT. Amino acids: CASSDRGRNQPQHF.

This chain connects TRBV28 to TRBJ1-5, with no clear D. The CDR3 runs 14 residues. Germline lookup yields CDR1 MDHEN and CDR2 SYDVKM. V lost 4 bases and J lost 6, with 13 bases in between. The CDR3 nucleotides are TGTGCCAGCAGTTCCCAACCGGGTTCTCAGCCCCAGCATTTT. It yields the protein CASSSQPGSQPQHF.

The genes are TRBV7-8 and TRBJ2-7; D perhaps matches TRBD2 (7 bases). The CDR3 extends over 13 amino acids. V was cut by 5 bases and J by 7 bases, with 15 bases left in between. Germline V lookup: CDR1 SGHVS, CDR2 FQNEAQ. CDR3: CASSPGGPGEQYF. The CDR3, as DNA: TGTGCCAGCAGCCCGGGGGGCCCGGGAGAGCAGTACTTC.

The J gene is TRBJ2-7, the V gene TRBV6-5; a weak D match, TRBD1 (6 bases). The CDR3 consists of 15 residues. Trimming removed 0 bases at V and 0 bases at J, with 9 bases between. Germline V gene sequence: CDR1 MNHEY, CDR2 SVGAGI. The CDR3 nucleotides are TGTGCCAGCAGTTACTCCCCCAGGGGCTCCTACGAGCAGTACTTC. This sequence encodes CASSYSPRGSYEQYF.

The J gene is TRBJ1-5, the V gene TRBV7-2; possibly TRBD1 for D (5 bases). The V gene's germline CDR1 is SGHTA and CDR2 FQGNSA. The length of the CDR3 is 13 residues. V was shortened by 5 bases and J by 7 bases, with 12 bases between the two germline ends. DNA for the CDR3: TGTGCCAGCAGCCCGTCAGGGTACCAGCCCCAGCATTTT. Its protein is CASSPSGYQPQHF.

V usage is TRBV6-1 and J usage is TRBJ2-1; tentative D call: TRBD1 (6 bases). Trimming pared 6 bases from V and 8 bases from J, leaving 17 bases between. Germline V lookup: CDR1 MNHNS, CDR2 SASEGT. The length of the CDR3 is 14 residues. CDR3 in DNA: TGTGCCAGCAGGGACAGCTGGGGCTTCGATGAGCAGTTCTTC. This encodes CASRDSWGFDEQFF.

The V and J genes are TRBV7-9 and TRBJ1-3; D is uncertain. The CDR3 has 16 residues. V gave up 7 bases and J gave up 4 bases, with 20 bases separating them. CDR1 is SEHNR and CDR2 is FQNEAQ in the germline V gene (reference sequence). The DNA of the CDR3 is TGTGCCAGCACCCAGACCTCTGCCAAGCGAGGAAACACCATATATTTT. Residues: CASTQTSAKRGNTIYF.

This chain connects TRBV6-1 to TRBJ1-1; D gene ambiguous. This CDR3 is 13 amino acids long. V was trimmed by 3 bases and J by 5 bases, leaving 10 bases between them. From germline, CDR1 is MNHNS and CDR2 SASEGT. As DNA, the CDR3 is TGTGCCAGCAGTGACACTGACACTACTGAAGCTTTCTTT. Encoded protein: CASSDTDTTEAFF.